A selection of T cell receptor beta chains follows, all from one sample in a study of blood T cells in healthy people across ages. TCRdb used MiXCR to reprocess the 5' RACE reads, holding one entry per CDR3 protein. This table has fewer than 750,000 distinct CDR3 sequences, 52% appearing once. The sample comprised blood. Receptors originate from a woman older than 75 in good health. Both conserved end residues are part of each CDR3. D genes are given only for firm matches. Expanded clones get a size class; other rows say once, few or many, or leave the size out.

cdr3_nt	cdr3_aa	cdr3_length	j_call	v_call	d_call	clone_size
TGTGCCAGCAGTTACTCGAAGGTAGCGGGGCTCGGGGAGCAGTTCTTC	CASSYSKVAGLGEQFF	16	TRBJ2-1	TRBV6-6	TRBD2	many
TGTGCCAGCAGCCCAGTAGGGGCAGGGAACACTGAAGCTTTCTTT	CASSPVGAGNTEAFF	15	TRBJ1-1	TRBV7-9	.	.
TGTGCCAGCAGTGAGGACCGGGGAACGCAGTATTTT	CASSEDRGTQYF	12	TRBJ2-3	TRBV25-1	.	.
TGTGCCAGCAGTGCCGACAGGGATTACAATGAGCAGTACTTC	CASSADRDYNEQYF	14	TRBJ2-5	TRBV6-2/TRBV6-3	TRBD1	few
TGCGCCAGCAGCCCTGGAGTGGGGGAGAGGACAGATACGCAGTATTTT	CASSPGVGERTDTQYF	16	TRBJ2-3	TRBV5-1	.	.
TGTGCCAGCAGCCAAACCGAAGAGCAGTACTTC	CASSQTEEQYF	11	TRBJ2-7	TRBV3-1	.	many
TGTGCCACCAGTGATTCCTACGGGACTAGCGGCTACAATGAGCAGTACTTC	CATSDSYGTSGYNEQYF	17	TRBJ2-5	TRBV24-1	TRBD2	.
TGTGCCAGCAGTCACCCGCCGACAGGGACCATGAACACTGAAGCTTTCTTT	CASSHPPTGTMNTEAFF	17	TRBJ1-1	TRBV6-5	TRBD1	.
TGCGCCAGCAGCTTGGCCTCTGGGGCCTGGGATGGCTACACCTTC	CASSLASGAWDGYTF	15	TRBJ1-2	TRBV5-1	.	many
TGTGCCACCAGTGACACCGGGACCCCCGGCACAGATACGCAGTATTTT	CATSDTGTPGTDTQYF	16	TRBJ2-3	TRBV24-1	.	.
TGTGCCACCAGTGACCATCCCGAGGAGGACAGACCCTACAATGAGCAGTTCTTC	CATSDHPEEDRPYNEQFF	18	TRBJ2-1	TRBV24-1	.	.
TGTGCCAGCAGCGTAGTGGGACAGACATACAATGAGCAGTTCTTC	CASSVVGQTYNEQFF	15	TRBJ2-1	TRBV9	TRBD1	many
TGTGCCAGCAGCTCCCGTCTCGGGGGGAACACTGAAGCTTTCTTT	CASSSRLGGNTEAFF	15	TRBJ1-1	TRBV7-9	.	.
TGTGCCAGCAGTTCTACCACAGATACGCAGTATTTT	CASSSTTDTQYF	12	TRBJ2-3	TRBV6-5	.	many
TGTGCCAGCAGTTACGGTTGGGCCCAGTACTTC	CASSYGWAQYF	11	TRBJ2-5	TRBV6-5	.	.
TGTGCCAGCAGCCAAGGGGCTAGCGGGGGACCAAATGAGCAGTTCTTC	CASSQGASGGPNEQFF	16	TRBJ2-1	TRBV4-2	TRBD2	.
TGTGCCACCAGCAGAGTCGCCATGAACACTGAAGCTTTCTTT	CATSRVAMNTEAFF	14	TRBJ1-1	TRBV15	.	few
TGTGCCAGCAGCTTGTTCAGACTAGCAGGCGGTGAGCAGTTCTTC	CASSLFRLAGGEQFF	15	TRBJ2-1	TRBV7-2	TRBD2	many
TGTGCCAGCAGGAGGGGTCAGAATGAAAAACTGTTTTTT	CASRRGQNEKLFF	13	TRBJ1-4	TRBV12-3/TRBV12-4	.	.
TGTGCCAGCTCACCACGCGGGTCAACCTCCTACGAGCAGTACTTC	CASSPRGSTSYEQYF	15	TRBJ2-7	TRBV18	.	.
TGCAGTGCTCGTGGAGACATGAACACTGAAGCTTTCTTT	CSARGDMNTEAFF	13	TRBJ1-1	TRBV20-1	.	.
TGTGCCAGCAGCTCGACAGGGGAGGGTGAAAAACTGTTTTTT	CASSSTGEGEKLFF	14	TRBJ1-4	TRBV12-3/TRBV12-4	TRBD1	.
TGTGCCACCAGCAGAGATCTGACTAGCGGGAGTGGAGAGACCCAGTACTTC	CATSRDLTSGSGETQYF	17	TRBJ2-5	TRBV15	TRBD2	.
TGTGCCACCAGCAGAGGCCCAGGGTTGACAGATACGCAGTATTTT	CATSRGPGLTDTQYF	15	TRBJ2-3	TRBV15	.	few
TGTGCCAGCAGCGACCGGGACAGAGAGTACAATGAGCAGTACTTC	CASSDRDREYNEQYF	15	TRBJ2-7	TRBV4-2	TRBD1	.
TGTGCCAGCTCACCAAAGGGGCCGCCGGAGGAAAAACTGTTTTTT	CASSPKGPPEEKLFF	15	TRBJ1-4	TRBV18	.	.
TGCAGTGCTAGCCGCCAAAACATTCAGTACTTC	CSASRQNIQYF	11	TRBJ2-4	TRBV20-1	.	.
TGTGCCAGCGGCCGGGACTCCATTCAGTACTTC	CASGRDSIQYF	11	TRBJ2-4	TRBV2	.	many
TGCAGTGCTACGACAGGGTCCCGCAAGCATTTT	CSATTGSRKHF	11	TRBJ1-5	TRBV20-1	TRBD1	.
TGCGCCAGCAGCCAAGATTCCGACAGATCTACCTACGAGCAGTACTTC	CASSQDSDRSTYEQYF	16	TRBJ2-7	TRBV4-1	.	many
TGTGCCAGCAGCGGCCTCCCGGACTACCCCTACAATGAGCAGTTCTTC	CASSGLPDYPYNEQFF	16	TRBJ2-1	TRBV9	.	many
TGCGCCAGCAGCCAAGTAATTGGGGAGACCCAGTACTTC	CASSQVIGETQYF	13	TRBJ2-5	TRBV4-1	.	once
TGTGCCATCAGTGAGTCCAACGACAGGGGAGCCAAAAACATTCAGTACTTC	CAISESNDRGAKNIQYF	17	TRBJ2-4	TRBV10-3	TRBD1	.
TGCGCCAGCAGTGCTAAGGTGACTAGCGGGAGTGATGAGCAGTTCTTC	CASSAKVTSGSDEQFF	16	TRBJ2-1	TRBV10-1	TRBD2	.
TGTGCCAGCAGACATACTACACACAATGAGCAGTTCTTC	CASRHTTHNEQFF	13	TRBJ2-1	TRBV7-6	.	.
TGTGCCAGCAGCCAAGAGCGGATTAGGGATACGCAGTATTTT	CASSQERIRDTQYF	14	TRBJ2-3	TRBV3-1	.	.
TGCGCCAGCAGCCCGACAGGGATTGATGGCTACACCTTC	CASSPTGIDGYTF	13	TRBJ1-2	TRBV5-1	TRBD1	few
TGTGCCAGCAGCCAAGATCTAATTGGACGGTGGATGGAGACCCAGTACTTC	CASSQDLIGRWMETQYF	17	TRBJ2-5	TRBV14	.	many
TGTGCCAGCAGCTCCCGGGGACTCCTTGAAGCTTTCTTT	CASSSRGLLEAFF	13	TRBJ1-1	TRBV9	.	.
TGTGCCACCAGCAGAGATAGAGGGACATCCTCCTACAATGAGCAGTACTTC	CATSRDRGTSSYNEQYF	17	TRBJ2-7	TRBV15	.	.